These T cell receptor beta chains were read from a single sample in a study of identifying expanded T cells in peripheral blood. Assay used: immunoSEQ multiplex PCR; TCRdb lists only in-frame clones, some missing. The table includes 95,000 to 100,000 clones, roughly 89% detected once. Material for sequencing was blood. The origin of the receptors is a person aged 18 to 75 in good health. The CDR3 runs from the conserved cysteine through the conserved F or W. Fields, in order: clone size, J gene, V gene, D gene, CDR3 protein, CDR3 DNA. A D gene is named only where the DNA matches it firmly. Not every row has a clone size; where given, it reads once, few, many or a size class.

. | TRBJ2-5 | TRBV6-5 | . | CASSYQDYPETQYF | TGTGCCAGCAGTTACCAGGACTATCCGGAGACCCAGTACTTC
few | TRBJ2-7 | TRBV6-5 | TRBD1 | CASSGQGAWEQYF | TGTGCCAGCAGCGGACAGGGGGCATGGGAGCAGTACTTC
. | TRBJ2-5 | TRBV11-2 | . | CASSLVGETQYF | TGTGCCAGCAGCTTAGTCGGTGAGACCCAGTACTTC
. | TRBJ2-7 | TRBV9 | . | CASSVGPEGVYEQYF | TGTGCCAGCAGCGTAGGACCGGAGGGGGTCTACGAGCAGTACTTC
once | TRBJ2-3 | TRBV5-4 | TRBD2 | CASSFWGAGGRYTDTQYF | TGTGCCAGCAGCTTCTGGGGGGCGGGGGGCCGGTACACAGATACGCAGTATTTT
. | TRBJ2-7 | TRBV6-1 | TRBD1 | CASSRTGGYYEQYF | TGTGCCAGCAGCAGAACAGGGGGCTACTACGAGCAGTACTTC
. | TRBJ1-4 | TRBV6-5 | TRBD1 | CASSYLTGEELFF | TGTGCCAGCAGTTACTTGACAGGGGAAGAACTGTTTTTT
. | TRBJ1-6 | TRBV18 | . | CASSPAPPTNSPLHF | TGTGCCAGCTCGCCTGCCCCACCAACAAATTCACCCCTCCACTTT
. | TRBJ1-1 | TRBV5-1 | . | CASSQLGLSIQSTEAFF | TGCGCCAGCAGCCAGTTGGGACTTAGCATCCAGTCGACTGAAGCTTTCTTT
. | TRBJ2-5 | TRBV19 | TRBD1 | CASSIDRPTGNQETQYF | TGTGCCAGTAGTATAGATCGTCCGACAGGGAACCAAGAGACCCAGTACTTC
. | TRBJ2-5 | TRBV12-2 | . | CASRDGWLVGYEETQYF | TGTGCAAGTCGCGACGGCTGGTTAGTCGGATACGAAGAGACCCAGTACTTC
. | TRBJ2-1 | TRBV5-6 | TRBD2 | CASSLGLAGGPPYNEQFF | TGTGCCAGCAGCTTGGGACTAGCGGGGGGGCCCCCCTACAATGAGCAGTTCTTC
. | TRBJ2-3 | TRBV5-6 | . | CASRMGGDTQYF | TGTGCCAGCAGGATGGGAGGAGATACGCAGTATTTT
once | TRBJ2-7 | TRBV7-2 | TRBD2 | CASSWTSLAGARYEQYF | TGTGCCAGCAGCTGGACCTCTCTAGCGGGGGCCCGCTACGAGCAGTACTTC
. | TRBJ2-1 | TRBV2 | . | CASSLGPAAYNEQFF | TGTGCCAGCAGTTTGGGGCCAGCCGCGTACAATGAGCAGTTCTTC
. | TRBJ1-2 | TRBV30 | . | CACGGSFWGYGYTF | TGTGCCTGTGGGGGGAGCTTCTGGGGCTATGGCTACACCTTC
. | TRBJ2-1 | TRBV11-3 | TRBD1 | CASRENIGQGEVYNEQFF | TGTGCCAGCAGGGAAAACATAGGACAGGGGGAAGTCTACAATGAGCAGTTCTTC
. | TRBJ2-1 | TRBV6-1 | . | CASSGGNEQFF | TGTGCCAGCAGTGGAGGGAATGAGCAGTTCTTC
once | TRBJ1-2 | TRBV19 | . | CASESQGTFYNYGYTF | TGTGCCAGTGAATCTCAGGGTACCTTCTATAACTATGGCTACACCTTC
few | TRBJ1-1 | TRBV18 | . | CASSPLGASTEAFF | TGTGCCAGCTCACCCCTTGGGGCCAGCACTGAAGCTTTCTTT
. | TRBJ1-1 | TRBV13 | TRBD1 | CASSSDRVNLNTEAFF | TGTGCCAGCAGCTCGGACAGGGTGAACTTGAACACTGAAGCTTTCTTT
. | TRBJ2-7 | TRBV7-2 | . | CASSPFRGYEQYF | TGTGCCAGCAGCCCCTTCCGGGGCTACGAGCAGTACTTC
. | TRBJ1-5 | TRBV5-1 | . | CASSFEANQPQHF | TGCGCCAGCAGCTTCGAAGCTAATCAGCCCCAGCATTTT
. | TRBJ1-2 | TRBV19 | TRBD1 | CASSIGQGAGYTF | TGTGCCAGTAGTATAGGCCAGGGGGCTGGCTACACCTTC
. | TRBJ2-5 | TRBV7-2 | . | CASSFQVRYQETQYF | TGTGCCAGCAGCTTCCAGGTCCGTTACCAAGAGACCCAGTACTTC
. | TRBJ1-5 | TRBV19 | . | CASRGGAEVSSNQPQHF | TGTGCCAGCAGAGGGGGGGCGGAGGTTTCTAGCAATCAGCCCCAGCATTTT
. | TRBJ1-3 | TRBV18 | TRBD1 | CASSPPGQMRTIYF | TGTGCCAGCTCACCACCGGGACAGATGAGAACCATATATTTT
. | TRBJ1-4 | TRBV7-8 | . | CASSLGGEKLFF | TGTGCCAGCAGCTTAGGGGGGGAAAAACTGTTTTTT
. | TRBJ1-6 | TRBV6-5 | . | CASSYSYNSPLHF | TGTGCCAGCAGTTACTCCTATAATTCACCCCTCCACTTT
. | TRBJ1-2 | TRBV19 | TRBD1 | CASSPAGQRGRGYTF | TGTGCCAGTAGCCCAGCGGGACAGCGGGGTAGGGGCTACACCTTC
. | TRBJ1-1 | TRBV6-5 | . | CASTQGGGKAFF | TGTGCCAGCACCCAAGGTGGGGGGAAGGCTTTCTTT
. | TRBJ2-1 | TRBV7-9 | TRBD1 | CASSLAQGVEQFF | TGTGCCAGCAGCTTAGCGCAGGGGGTTGAGCAGTTCTTC
. | TRBJ1-3 | TRBV7-8 | . | CASSLFPGQYSGNTIYF | TGTGCCAGCAGCTTATTTCCAGGGCAGTACTCTGGAAACACCATATATTTT
. | TRBJ2-6 | TRBV10-1 | . | CASIGSGANVLTF | TGCGCCAGCATAGGGTCTGGGGCCAACGTCCTGACTTTC
. | TRBJ1-6 | TRBV27 | . | CASSLVGVQGYNSPLHF | TGTGCCAGCAGTTTAGTTGGGGTTCAAGGCTATAATTCACCCCTCCACTTT
. | TRBJ1-4 | TRBV19 | . | CASSITGRDREKLFF | TGTGCCAGTAGTATAACAGGCAGGGATAGAGAAAAACTGTTTTTT
. | TRBJ2-1 | TRBV19 | . | CASSIVGTGYNEQFF | TGTGCCAGTAGTATCGTAGGGACGGGTTACAATGAGCAGTTCTTC
. | TRBJ1-6 | TRBV2 | TRBD1 | CATRDRGVSPLHF | TGTGCCACAAGGGACAGGGGGGTATCACCCCTCCACTTT
few | TRBJ2-7 | TRBV4-1 | . | CASSQARDREQYF | TGCGCCAGCAGCCAAGCCAGAGACCGCGAGCAGTACTTC
. | TRBJ2-1 | TRBV7-2 | . | CASSSGGARREQFF | TGTGCCAGCAGCTCCGGAGGGGCCCGTAGGGAGCAGTTCTTC
. | TRBJ1-2 | TRBV29-1 | . | CSVEAANYGYTF | TGCAGCGTTGAAGCAGCTAACTATGGCTACACCTTC
once | TRBJ1-2 | TRBV19 | . | CASSIRQTYGYTF | TGTGCCAGTAGTATTAGACAGACCTATGGCTACACCTTC
. | TRBJ2-2 | TRBV7-2 | TRBD2 | CASSASGTSYRELFF | TGTGCCAGCAGCGCAAGCGGGACTAGCTACCGGGAGCTGTTTTTT
. | TRBJ1-1 | TRBV30 | TRBD1 | CAWRAGTGNTEAFF | TGTGCCTGGAGAGCCGGGACAGGGAACACTGAAGCTTTCTTT
once | TRBJ2-7 | TRBV4-3 | . | CASSQARQGYEQYF | TGCGCCAGCAGCCAAGCAAGGCAGGGGTACGAGCAGTACTTC
. | TRBJ1-4 | TRBV18 | . | CASSPAPGQPNNEKLFF | TGTGCCAGCTCACCTGCCCCAGGACAGCCAAATAATGAAAAACTGTTTTTT
. | TRBJ1-1 | TRBV6-5 | TRBD1 | CASSWDRGRGTEAFF | TGTGCCAGCAGTTGGGACAGGGGAAGGGGCACTGAAGCTTTCTTT
. | TRBJ2-3 | TRBV6-5 | . | CASSRSMRSADTQYF | TGTGCCAGCAGTCGCAGTATGCGATCCGCAGATACGCAGTATTTT
. | TRBJ1-2 | TRBV27 | . | CASSLGQNGYGYTF | TGTGCCAGCAGTTTAGGACAGAATGGCTATGGCTACACCTTC
. | TRBJ1-1 | TRBV5-1 | . | CASSFGGLYTEAFF | TGCGCCAGCAGCTTTGGGGGGCTCTACACTGAAGCTTTCTTT
few | TRBJ1-2 | TRBV4-3 | TRBD1 | CASSQDRAPNYGYTF | TGCGCCAGCAGTCAGGACAGGGCCCCTAACTATGGCTACACCTTC
. | TRBJ2-7 | TRBV9 | TRBD2 | CASSQGAGDYEQYF | TGTGCCAGCAGCCAAGGGGCGGGGGACTACGAGCAGTACTTC